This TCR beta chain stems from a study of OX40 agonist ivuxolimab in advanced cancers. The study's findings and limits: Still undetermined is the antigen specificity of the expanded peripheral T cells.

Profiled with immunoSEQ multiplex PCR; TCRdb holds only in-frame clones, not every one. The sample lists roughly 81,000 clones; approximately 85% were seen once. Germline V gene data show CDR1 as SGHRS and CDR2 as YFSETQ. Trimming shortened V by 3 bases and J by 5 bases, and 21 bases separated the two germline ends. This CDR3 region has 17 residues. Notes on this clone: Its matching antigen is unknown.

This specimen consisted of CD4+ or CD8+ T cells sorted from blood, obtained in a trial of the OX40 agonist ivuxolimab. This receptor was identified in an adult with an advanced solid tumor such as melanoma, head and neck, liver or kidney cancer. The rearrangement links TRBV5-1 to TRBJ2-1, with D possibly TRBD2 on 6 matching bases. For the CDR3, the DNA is TGCGCCAGCAGCTCCCTCCATATTGGCGGGGCAAACAATGAGCAGTTCTTC. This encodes CASSSLHIGGANNEQFF.